The T cell receptor (beta chain) under discussion was sequenced for a study of T cell changes during pregnancy in multiple sclerosis. CDR3 length: 13 residues. Germline CDR1 reads SSHAT; CDR2 reads FNYEAQ (reference sequence). Using immunoSEQ multiplex PCR, the repertoire was profiled, and TCRdb retains in-frame clones only, with some absent. The profile shows 35,000 to 45,000 clones, 87% of them singletons. The V call is TRBV7-7, the J call TRBJ1-3; D uncertain. The sequencing here drew on CD4+ T cells from peripheral blood mononuclear cells, taken after pregnancy. The receptor was derived from a female donor with multiple sclerosis, enrolled in a pregnancy study. The CDR3 DNA sequence: TGTGCTAGCGGCTCGGACTGGGGAAACACCATATATTTT. Amino acid sequence: CASGSDWGNTIYF.